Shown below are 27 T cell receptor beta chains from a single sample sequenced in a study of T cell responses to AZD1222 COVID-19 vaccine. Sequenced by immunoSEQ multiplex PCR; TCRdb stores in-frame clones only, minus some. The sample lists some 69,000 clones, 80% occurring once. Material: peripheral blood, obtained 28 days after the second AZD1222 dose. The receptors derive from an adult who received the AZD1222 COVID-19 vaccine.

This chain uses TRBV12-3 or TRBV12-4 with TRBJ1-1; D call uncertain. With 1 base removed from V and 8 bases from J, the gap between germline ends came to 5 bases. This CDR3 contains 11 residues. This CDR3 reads CASSLGGEAFF. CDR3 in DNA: TGTGCCAGCAGTTTAGGTGGGGAAGCTTTCTTT.

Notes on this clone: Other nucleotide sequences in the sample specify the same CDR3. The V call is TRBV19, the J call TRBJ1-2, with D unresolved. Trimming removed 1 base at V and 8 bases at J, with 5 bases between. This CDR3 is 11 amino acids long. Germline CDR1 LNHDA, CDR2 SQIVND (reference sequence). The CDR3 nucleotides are TGTGCCAGTAGTATAGGGCAAGGCTACACCTTC. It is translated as CASSIGQGYTF.

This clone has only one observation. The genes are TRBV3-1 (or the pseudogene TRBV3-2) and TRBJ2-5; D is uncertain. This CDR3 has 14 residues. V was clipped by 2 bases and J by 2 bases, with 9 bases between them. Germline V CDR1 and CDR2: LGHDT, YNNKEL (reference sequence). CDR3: CASSQFSRQETQYF. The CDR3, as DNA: TGTGCCAGCAGCCAATTTTCTCGACAAGAGACCCAGTACTTC.

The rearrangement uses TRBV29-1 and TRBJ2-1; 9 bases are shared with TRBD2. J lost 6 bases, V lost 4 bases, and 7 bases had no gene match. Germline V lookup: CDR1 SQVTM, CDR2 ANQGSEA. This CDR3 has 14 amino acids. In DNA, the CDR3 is TGCAGCGTTGTTGTGACTAGCGGTTCCAATGAGCAGTTCTTC. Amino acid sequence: CSVVVTSGSNEQFF.

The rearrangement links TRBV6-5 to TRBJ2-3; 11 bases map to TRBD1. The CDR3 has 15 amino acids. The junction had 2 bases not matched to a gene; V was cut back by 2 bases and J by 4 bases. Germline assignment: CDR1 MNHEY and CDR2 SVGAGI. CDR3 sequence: CASSYGTGGADTQYF. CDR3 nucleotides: TGTGCCAGCAGTTACGGGACAGGGGGGGCAGATACGCAGTATTTT.

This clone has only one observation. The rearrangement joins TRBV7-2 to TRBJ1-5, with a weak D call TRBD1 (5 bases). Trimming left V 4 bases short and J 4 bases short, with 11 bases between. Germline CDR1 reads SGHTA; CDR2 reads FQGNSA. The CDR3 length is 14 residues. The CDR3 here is CASSSGRQNQPQHF. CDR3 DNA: TGTGCCAGCAGCTCGGGGCGGCAAAATCAGCCCCAGCATTTT. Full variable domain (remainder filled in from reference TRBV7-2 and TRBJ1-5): GAGVSQSPSNKVTEKGKDVELRCDPISGHTALYWYRQSLGQGLEFLIYFQGNSAPDKSGLPSDRFSAERTGGSVSTLTIQRTQQEDSAVYLCASSSGRQNQPQHFGDGTRLSIL.

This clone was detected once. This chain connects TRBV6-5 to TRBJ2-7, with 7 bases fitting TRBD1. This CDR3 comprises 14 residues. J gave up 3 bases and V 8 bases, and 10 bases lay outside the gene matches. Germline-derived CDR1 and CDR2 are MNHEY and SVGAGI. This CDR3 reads CASSLRDRDYEQYF. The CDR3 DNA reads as TGTGCCAGCTCCCTGAGGGACAGAGACTACGAGCAGTACTTC.

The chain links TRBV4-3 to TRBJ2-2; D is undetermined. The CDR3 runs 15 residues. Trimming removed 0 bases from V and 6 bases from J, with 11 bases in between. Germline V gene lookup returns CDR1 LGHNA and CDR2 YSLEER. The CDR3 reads CASSQDKGVPGELFF. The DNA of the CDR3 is TGCGCCAGCAGCCAAGATAAAGGTGTCCCCGGGGAGCTGTTTTTT.

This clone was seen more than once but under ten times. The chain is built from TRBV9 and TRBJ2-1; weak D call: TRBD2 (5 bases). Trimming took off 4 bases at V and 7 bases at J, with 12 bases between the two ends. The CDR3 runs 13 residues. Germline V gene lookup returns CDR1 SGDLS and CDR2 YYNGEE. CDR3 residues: CASSPTTRNEQFF. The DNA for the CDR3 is TGTGCCAGCAGCCCCACAACTAGGAATGAGCAGTTCTTC.

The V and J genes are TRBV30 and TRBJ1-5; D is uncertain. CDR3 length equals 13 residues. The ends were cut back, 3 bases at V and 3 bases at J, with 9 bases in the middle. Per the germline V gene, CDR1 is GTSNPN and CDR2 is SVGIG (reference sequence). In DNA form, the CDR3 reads TGTGCCTGGAGCCGAGACGTCAATCAGCCCCAGCATTTT. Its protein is CAWSRDVNQPQHF.

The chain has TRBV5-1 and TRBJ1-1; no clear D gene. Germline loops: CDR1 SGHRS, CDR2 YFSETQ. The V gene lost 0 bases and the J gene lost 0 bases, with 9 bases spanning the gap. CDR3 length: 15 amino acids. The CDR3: CASSLAADMNTEAFF. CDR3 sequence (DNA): TGCGCCAGCAGCTTGGCCGCGGATATGAACACTGAAGCTTTCTTT.

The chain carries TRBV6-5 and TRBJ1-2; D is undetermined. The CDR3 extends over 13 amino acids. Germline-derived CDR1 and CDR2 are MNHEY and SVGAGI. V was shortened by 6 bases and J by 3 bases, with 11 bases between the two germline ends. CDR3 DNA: TGTGCCAGCAGCATATCAAAGGACTATGGCTACACCTTC. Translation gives CASSISKDYGYTF.

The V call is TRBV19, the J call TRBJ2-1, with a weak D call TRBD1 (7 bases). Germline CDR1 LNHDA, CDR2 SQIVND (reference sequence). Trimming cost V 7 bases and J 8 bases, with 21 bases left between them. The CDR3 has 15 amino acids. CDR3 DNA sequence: TGTGCCAGTACCCCAGGGGGGTTGGTGGGCGATGAGCAGTTCTTC. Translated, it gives CASTPGGLVGDEQFF.

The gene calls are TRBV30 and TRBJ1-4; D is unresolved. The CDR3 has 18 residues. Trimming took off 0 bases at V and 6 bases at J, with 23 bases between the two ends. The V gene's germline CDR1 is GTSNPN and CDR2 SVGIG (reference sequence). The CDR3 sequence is CAWSVSFFGIAEDEKLFF. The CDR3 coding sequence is TGTGCCTGGAGTGTTTCATTTTTCGGGATCGCCGAAGATGAAAAACTGTTTTTT.

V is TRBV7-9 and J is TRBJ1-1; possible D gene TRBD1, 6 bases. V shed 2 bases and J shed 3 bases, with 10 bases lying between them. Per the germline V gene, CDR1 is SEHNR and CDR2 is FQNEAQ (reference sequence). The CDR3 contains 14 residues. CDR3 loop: CASSLRGGDTEAFF. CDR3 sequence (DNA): TGTGCCAGCAGCTTAAGAGGGGGGGACACTGAAGCTTTCTTT.

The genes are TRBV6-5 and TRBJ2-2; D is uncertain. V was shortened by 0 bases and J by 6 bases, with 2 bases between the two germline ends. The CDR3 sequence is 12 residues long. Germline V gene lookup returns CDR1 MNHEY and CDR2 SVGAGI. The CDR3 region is CASSYSAGELFF. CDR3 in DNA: TGTGCCAGCAGTTACTCTGCCGGGGAGCTGTTTTTT.

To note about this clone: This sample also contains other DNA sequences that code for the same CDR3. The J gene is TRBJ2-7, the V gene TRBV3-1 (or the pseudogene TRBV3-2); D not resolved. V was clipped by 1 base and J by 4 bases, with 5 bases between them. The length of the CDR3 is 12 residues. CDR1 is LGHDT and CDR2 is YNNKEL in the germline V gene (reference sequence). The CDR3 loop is CASSQAGYEQYF. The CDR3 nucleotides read TGTGCCAGCAGCCAAGCCGGTTACGAGCAGTACTTC.

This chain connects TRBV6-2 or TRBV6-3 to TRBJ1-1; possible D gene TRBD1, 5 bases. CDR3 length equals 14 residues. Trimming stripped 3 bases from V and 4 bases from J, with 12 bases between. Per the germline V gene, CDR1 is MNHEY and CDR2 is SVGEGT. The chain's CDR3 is CASSYTRGVTEAFF. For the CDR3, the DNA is TGTGCCAGCAGTTATACCCGGGGGGTCACTGAAGCTTTCTTT.

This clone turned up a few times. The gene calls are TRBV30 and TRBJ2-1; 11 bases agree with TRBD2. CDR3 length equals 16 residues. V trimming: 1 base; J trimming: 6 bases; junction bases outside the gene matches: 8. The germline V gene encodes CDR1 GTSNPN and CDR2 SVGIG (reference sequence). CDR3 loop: CAWSDIMGLAANEQFF. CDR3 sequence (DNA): TGTGCCTGGAGTGATATTATGGGACTAGCGGCCAATGAGCAGTTCTTC.

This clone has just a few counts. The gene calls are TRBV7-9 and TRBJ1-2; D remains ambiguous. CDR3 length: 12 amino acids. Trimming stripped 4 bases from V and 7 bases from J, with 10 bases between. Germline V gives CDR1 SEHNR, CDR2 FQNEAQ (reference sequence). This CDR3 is CASSSVGIGYTF. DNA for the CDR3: TGTGCCAGCAGCTCCGTGGGGATTGGCTACACCTTC.

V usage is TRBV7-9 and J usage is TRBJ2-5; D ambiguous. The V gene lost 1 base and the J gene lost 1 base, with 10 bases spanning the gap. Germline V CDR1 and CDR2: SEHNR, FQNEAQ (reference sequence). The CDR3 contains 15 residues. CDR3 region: CASSLVRSGQETQYF. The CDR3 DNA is TGTGCCAGCAGCTTAGTGAGGTCGGGCCAAGAGACCCAGTACTTC.

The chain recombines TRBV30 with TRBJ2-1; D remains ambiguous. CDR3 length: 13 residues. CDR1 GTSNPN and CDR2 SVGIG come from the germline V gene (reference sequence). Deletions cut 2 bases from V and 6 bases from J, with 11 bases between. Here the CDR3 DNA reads TGTGCCTGGAGTATACTTGCGGCCAATGAGCAGTTCTTC. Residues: CAWSILAANEQFF.

The CDR3 is CASSPGGRSTDTQYF. CDR3 nucleotide sequence: TGTGCCAGCAGCCCCGGGGGGAGGTCCACAGATACGCAGTATTTT. The chain links TRBV2 to TRBJ2-3; TRBD2 agrees at 7 bases. Trimming took 6 bases from V and 2 from J; bases not matched to a gene: 8. CDR1 and CDR2 from the germline V gene are SNHLY and FYNNEI. The CDR3 loop spans 15 amino acids. The entire variable domain, with the rest obtained from reference TRBV2 and TRBJ2-3, is as follows: EPEVTQTPSHQVTQMGQEVILRCVPISNHLYFYWYRQILGQKVEFLVSFYNNEISEKSEIFDDQFSVERPDGSNFTLKIRSTKLEDSAMYFCASSPGGRSTDTQYFGPGTRLTVL.

The CDR3 sequence is CAWSGGAAPGNEQFF. CDR3 sequence (DNA): TGTGCCTGGAGTGGCGGGGCCGCCCCAGGCAATGAGCAGTTCTTC. The chain has TRBV30 and TRBJ2-1; maybe TRBD2 (6 bases). In germline, CDR1 is GTSNPN, CDR2 SVGIG (reference sequence). V dropped 1 base and J dropped 6 bases, with 16 bases sitting between them. CDR3 length: 15 amino acids. The whole variable domain, remainder taken from reference TRBV30 and TRBJ2-1, is SQTIHQWPATLVQPVGSPLSLECTVEGTSNPNLYWYRQAAGRGLQLLFYSVGIGQISSEVPQNLSASRPQDRQFILSSKKLLLSDSGFYLCAWSGGAAPGNEQFFGPGTRLTVL.

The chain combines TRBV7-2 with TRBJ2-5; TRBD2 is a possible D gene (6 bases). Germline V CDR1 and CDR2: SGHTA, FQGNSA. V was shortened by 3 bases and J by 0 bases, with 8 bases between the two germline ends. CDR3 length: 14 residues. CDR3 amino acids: CASSFSGHQETQYF. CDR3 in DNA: TGTGCCAGCAGCTTCAGCGGGCACCAAGAGACCCAGTACTTC. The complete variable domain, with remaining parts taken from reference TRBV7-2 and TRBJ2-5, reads GAGVSQSPSNKVTEKGKDVELRCDPISGHTALYWYRQSLGQGLEFLIYFQGNSAPDKSGLPSDRFSAERTGGSVSTLTIQRTQQEDSAVYLCASSFSGHQETQYFGPGTRLLVL.

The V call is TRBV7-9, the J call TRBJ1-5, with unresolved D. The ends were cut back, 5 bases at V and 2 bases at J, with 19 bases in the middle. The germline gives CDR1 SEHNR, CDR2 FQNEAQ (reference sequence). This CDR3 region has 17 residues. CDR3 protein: CASSPPSGKLRNQPQHF. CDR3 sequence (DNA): TGTGCCAGCAGCCCCCCATCAGGAAAACTTCGCAATCAGCCCCAGCATTTT.

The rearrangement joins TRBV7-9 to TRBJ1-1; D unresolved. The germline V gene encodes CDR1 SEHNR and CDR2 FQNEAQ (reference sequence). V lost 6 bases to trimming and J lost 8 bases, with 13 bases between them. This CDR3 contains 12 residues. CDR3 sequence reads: CASRERETEAFF. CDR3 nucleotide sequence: TGTGCCAGCAGGGAGAGGGAGACGGAAGCTTTCTTT.